This TCR beta chain was captured in a study of CD8+ T cells in alopecia areata. Study-wide results and caveats: Sequences from scalp samples also cover resident alphabeta T cells of normal skin.

Concerning this clone: The antigen remains unidentified.

TCR sequencing used cDNA made by reverse transcription of extracted RNA. TCRdb's table, derived via immunoSEQ multiplex PCR, lists solely in-frame clones and lacks some. Of 150,000 to 200,000 clones detected, under 80% appear once; the ten largest clones hold roughly 1.3%. The CDR3 extends over 13 amino acids. The germline V gene has CDR1 MNHEY and CDR2 SVGAGI. V was clipped by 10 bases and J by 1 base, with 13 bases between them. Noted treatment: oral pan-JAK inhibitor, 5-10 mg twice daily. J is TRBJ2-5 and V is TRBV6-5, with D possibly TRBD2 on 7 matching bases. The receptor's source is a human donor with alopecia areata. The material sequenced was CD4+ T cells sorted from blood, taken around week 49, from a patient treated with tofacitinib. The CDR3: CANGGPVQETQYF. CDR3 nucleotide sequence: TGTGCCAACGGGGGGCCAGTCCAAGAGACCCAGTACTTC.